This TCR beta chain comes out of a study of CD8+ T cells in alopecia areata. In the study overall: Oral tofacitinib (5 to 10 mg twice daily) was administered to treated patients. Scoring of severity for treated patients was based on percentage of affected scalp area.

Study outcomes and limitations: While tofacitinib was given, many expanded lesional clones persisted in scalp and blood.

Regarding treatment: oral pan-JAK inhibitor, 5-10 mg twice daily. Extracted from the samples, RNA was reverse transcribed into cDNA to serve as the sequencing template. Libraries were prepared by immunoSEQ multiplex PCR; TCRdb keeps only in-frame clonotypes and omits some of them. The sample lists roughly 110,000 clones, about three fifths occurring once. On this clone itself: Its target is unknown.

This sequence originates from a human donor with alopecia areata. The specimen comprised CD8+ T cells sorted from blood, sampled at week 24, from a patient treated with tofacitinib.

The CDR3 here is CASSYATGLDYGYTF. As DNA, the CDR3 is TGTGCCAGCAGTTACGCAACAGGGTTGGACTATGGCTACACCTTC. The chain couples TRBV6-5 to TRBJ1-2, with D perhaps matching TRBD1 (6 bases). V was pared by 2 bases and J by 3 bases, with 13 bases between. CDR1 and CDR2 from the germline V gene are MNHEY and SVGAGI. The CDR3 has 15 amino acids.